The present TCR beta chain was sequenced within a study of regulatory T cells in long-lasting Graves disease. Whole-study findings and limits: Persistent Graves' patients possessed reduced TCR diversity relative to recently diagnosed ones. In persistent patients, shared public clonotypes (more than 2,500) outnumbered those in new patients (nearly 1,000).

The TCR beta library used iRepertoire HTBI primers with Arm-PCR amplification of CDR3. TCRdb independently ran MiXCR on the multiplex PCR reads; one entry per CDR3 protein. The profile shows about 470,000 distinct CDR3 sequences, less than 25% of them singletons. Germline CDR1 DFQATT, CDR2 SNEGSKA (reference sequence). The CDR3 extends over 15 amino acids. With 0 bases removed from V and 5 bases from J, the gap between germline ends came to 16 bases. At least ten counts were recorded for this clonotype. As yet, its antigen is unknown. The time point: persistent/refractory GD, antithyroid drugs over 5 years with positive TRAb. Scientists built the TCR library using RNA that was extracted from PBMCs.

This sequence joins TRBV20-1 and TRBJ2-5; D not certain. The clonotype was recovered from a female donor with Graves disease. The specimen was peripheral blood mononuclear cells (PBMCs), collected when the disease was refractory, from a patient treated with antithyroid drugs. The chain's CDR3 is CSARDLRTVAETQYF. The CDR3 coding sequence is TGCAGTGCTAGAGACCTCCGGACCGTCGCGGAGACCCAGTACTTC.